What follows is one T cell receptor beta chain and its context. This specimen comes from a study of cytomegalovirus exposure and HLA in healthy donors. Deletions cut 3 bases from V and 5 bases from J, with 10 bases between. The CDR3 sequence is 13 residues long. CDR1 is MNHEY, CDR2 SMNVEV, per germline (reference sequence). Use of 60 Vbeta and 13 Jbeta primers characterized the PCR. TCRdb's copy holds only in-frame clones and misses some; the assay was immunoSEQ multiplex PCR. The clone table shows approximately 50,000 clones, with the ten largest holding around 12%. The chain combines TRBV27 with TRBJ1-1; D ambiguous. Source material: PBMCs. The clonotype was recovered from a man aged 18-30 years in good health and CMV-seropositive. This chain's CDR3 is CASSFTVLTEAFF. CDR3 coding DNA: TGTGCCAGCAGTTTTACGGTTTTGACTGAAGCTTTCTTT.